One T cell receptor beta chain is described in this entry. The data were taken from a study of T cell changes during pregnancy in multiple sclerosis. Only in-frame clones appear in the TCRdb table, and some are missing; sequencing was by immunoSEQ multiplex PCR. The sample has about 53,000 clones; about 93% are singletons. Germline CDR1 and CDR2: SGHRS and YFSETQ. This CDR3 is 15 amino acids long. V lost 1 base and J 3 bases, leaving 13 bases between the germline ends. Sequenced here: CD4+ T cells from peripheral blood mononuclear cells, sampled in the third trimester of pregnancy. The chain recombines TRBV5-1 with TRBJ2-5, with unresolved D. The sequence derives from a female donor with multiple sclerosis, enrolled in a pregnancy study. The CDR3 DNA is TGCGCCAGCAGCTTGATTTCCCGGGTCGAAGAGACCCAGTACTTC. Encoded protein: CASSLISRVEETQYF.